These 10 T cell receptor beta chains came from one sample sequenced in a study of human T cells and chemical hapten exposure (dated by TCRdb to 2020 to 2022). The time point label corresponds to: patch test 2, 6 weeks after DPC sensitization. Taken with the paper, the label for treatment or condition translates to: therapeutic diphenylcyclopropenone sensitization with weekly scalp DPC. The receptor library was made with RACE. TCRdb shows the sequencer as NextSeq 500. The public sequencing data were trimmed at Q25 with fastp and processed into clonotypes with MiXCR by TCRdb, which kept only in-frame beta chains. Under each unique CDR3 protein, matching rows form one entry showing the most common genes and DNA. This sample comprises 73,000 or so distinct CDR3 sequences, roughly 8.5% of them detected only once. The ten largest clones add up to roughly 3% of the sample. The source material was whole blood, sampled in connection with sensitization to the hapten diphenylcyclopropenone (DPC). These receptors all come from a woman in her fifties or sixties with alopecia areata. Some clones in this sample may be carry-over from other donors' samples.

In this sample, this clonotype turned up many times. The chain links TRBV7-2 to TRBJ1-5; no clear D. Germline assignment: CDR1 SGHTA and CDR2 FQGNSA. This CDR3 region has 13 residues. V was trimmed by 2 bases and J by 5 bases, leaving 7 bases between them. CDR3 sequence reads: CASSLYFYQPQHF. The DNA of the CDR3 is TGTGCCAGCAGCTTATACTTTTATCAGCCCCAGCATTTT.

About this clonotype: A much larger clone differs by one base, so this may be a read error. V and J are TRBV18 and TRBJ2-5; no clear D gene. This CDR3 spans 16 amino acids. Between the trimmed V and J ends, which lost 0 bases and 2 bases, there was a span of 13 bases. Germline assignment: CDR1 KGHSH and CDR2 LQKENI. In DNA form, the CDR3 reads TGTGCCAGCTCACCACCTAGTGGGAAAGGTCAAGAGACCCAGTACTTC. Protein product: CASSPPSGKGQETQYF.

This clonotype occurred a few times. The chain's CDR3 is CASSSRGLDAEAFF. The CDR3 nucleotides read TGCGCCAGCAGCAGCAGGGGGCTAGACGCTGAAGCTTTCTTT. The chain joins TRBV5-1 to TRBJ1-1, with 8 bases lining up with TRBD1. The CDR3 consists of 14 residues. Germline V gene lookup returns CDR1 SGHRS and CDR2 YFSETQ. The V and J ends lost 4 bases and 6 bases, in that order; junction bases with no gene match: 8. The full variable domain, in which reference TRBV5-1 and TRBJ1-1 provide the parts outside the CDR3, is KAGVTQTPRYLIKTRGQQVTLSCSPISGHRSVSWYQQTPGQGLQFLFEYFSETQRNKGNFPGRFSGRQFSNSRSEMNVSTLELGDSALYLCASSSRGLDAEAFFGQGTRLTVV.

This clonotype was found a few times. The chain recombines TRBV15 with TRBJ2-7; TRBD1 agrees at 9 bases. The ends lost 2 bases at V and 3 bases at J; junction bases unmatched: 5. Germline CDR1 is LNHNV and CDR2 is YYDKDF (reference sequence). The CDR3 contains 15 residues. Here the CDR3 reads CATSRPPGQGYEQYF. CDR3 bases: TGTGCCACCAGCAGACCTCCGGGACAGGGCTACGAGCAGTACTTC.

This clonotype was picked up many times. The gene calls are TRBV29-1 and TRBJ2-4; D is uncertain. V was cut by 4 bases and J by 3 bases, with 7 bases left in between. The CDR3 is made up of 12 amino acids. Germline lookup yields CDR1 SQVTM and CDR2 ANQGSEA. The CDR3 DNA sequence: TGCAGCGTTGTGGGCCGCAAAAACATTCAGTACTTC. It yields the protein CSVVGRKNIQYF.

In DNA, the CDR3 is TGCGCCAGCAGCCCCCTGGGGGGGCCTACCTACGAGCAGTACTTC. Encoded protein: CASSPLGGPTYEQYF. The chain joins TRBV5-1 to TRBJ2-7; the D gene is possibly TRBD2 (7 bases). From germline, CDR1 is SGHRS and CDR2 YFSETQ. Trimming cost V 4 bases and J 2 bases, with 16 bases left between them. The CDR3 sequence is 15 residues long.

The chain combines TRBV19 with TRBJ1-6, with D unclear. The V end was cut by 0 bases, the J end by 9 bases, with 6 bases between. The CDR3 runs to 13 residues. Germline V gives CDR1 LNHDA, CDR2 SQIVND (reference sequence). The CDR3 loop reads CASSIDHSSPLHF. The CDR3 nucleotides read TGTGCCAGTAGTATAGATCACAGTTCACCCCTCCACTTT.

V usage is TRBV11-2 and J usage is TRBJ2-3, with D perhaps matching TRBD1 (5 bases). In germline, CDR1 is SGHAT, CDR2 FQNNGV. Trimming removed 6 bases from V and 4 bases from J, with 11 bases in between. CDR3 length equals 13 residues. The CDR3 sequence: CASRPQVPDTQYF. The CDR3 DNA reads TGTGCCAGCAGACCACAGGTCCCAGATACGCAGTATTTT. The whole variable domain, filled in from reference TRBV11-2 and TRBJ2-3, reads EAGVAQSPRYKIIEKRQSVAFWCNPISGHATLYWYQQILGQGPKLLIQFQNNGVVDDSQLPKDRFSAERLKGVDSTLKIQPAKLEDSAVYLCASRPQVPDTQYFGPGTRLTVL.

V is TRBV28 and J is TRBJ1-2, with TRBD1 identical over 9 bases. J lost 7 bases, V lost 6 bases, and 12 bases had no gene match. This CDR3 is built from 15 residues. CDR1 is MDHEN and CDR2 is SYDVKM in the germline V gene. CDR3 region: CASSRVQQGARGYTF. DNA of the CDR3: TGTGCCAGCAGCCGAGTACAACAGGGGGCCCGTGGCTACACCTTC.

This clonotype was seen once. This chain links TRBV7-7 with TRBJ2-5; 7 bases match TRBD2. CDR1 and CDR2 (germline): SSHAT, FNYEAQ (reference sequence). This CDR3 region has 15 residues. Trimming cost V 1 base and J 5 bases; bases outside gene matches: 7. The CDR3 is CASSLGGLVTETQYF. The DNA for the CDR3 is TGTGCCAGCAGCTTAGGAGGACTAGTAACCGAGACCCAGTACTTC.